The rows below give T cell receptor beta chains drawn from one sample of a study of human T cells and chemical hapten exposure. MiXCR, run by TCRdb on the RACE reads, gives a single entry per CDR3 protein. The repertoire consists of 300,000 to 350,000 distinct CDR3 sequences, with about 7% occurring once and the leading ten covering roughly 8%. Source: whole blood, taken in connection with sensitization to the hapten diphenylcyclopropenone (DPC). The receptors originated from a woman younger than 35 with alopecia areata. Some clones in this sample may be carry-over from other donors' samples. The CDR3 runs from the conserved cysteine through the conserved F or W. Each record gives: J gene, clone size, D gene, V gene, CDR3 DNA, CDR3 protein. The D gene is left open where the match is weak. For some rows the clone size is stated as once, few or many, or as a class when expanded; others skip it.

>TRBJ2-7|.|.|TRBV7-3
TGTGCCAGCAGCTTACAGGGGTTCCCTGGGGACGAGCAGTACTTC
CASSLQGFPGDEQYF
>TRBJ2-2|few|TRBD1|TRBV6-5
TGTGCCAGCAGTTCTGGGACAGGGAGTGGTGCCGGGGAGCTGTTTTTT
CASSSGTGSGAGELFF
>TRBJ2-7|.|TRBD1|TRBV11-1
TGTGCCAGCAGCGATTGGACAGGCTCCTACGAGCAGTACTTC
CASSDWTGSYEQYF
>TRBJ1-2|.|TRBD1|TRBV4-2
TGTGCCAGCAGCCAAGATACAGGGGGCGATGGCTACACCTTC
CASSQDTGGDGYTF
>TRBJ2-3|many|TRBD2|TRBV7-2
TGTGCCAGCAGCTCCGGACTAGCGGGAACAGATACGCAGTATTTT
CASSSGLAGTDTQYF
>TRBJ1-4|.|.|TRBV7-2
TGTGCCAGCAGCTTCTCCACCTCGAATGAAAAACTGTTTTTT
CASSFSTSNEKLFF
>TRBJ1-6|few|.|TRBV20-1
TGCAGTGCTAGAGGCCCAGGGGATTATAATTCACCCCTCCACTTT
CSARGPGDYNSPLHF
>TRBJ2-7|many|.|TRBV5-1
TGCGCCAGCAGCTTGGAGGATAGCTACGAGCAGTACTTC
CASSLEDSYEQYF
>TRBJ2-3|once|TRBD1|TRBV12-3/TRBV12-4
TGTGCCAGCAGTTCAGGGGGACAGGGAACAGATACGCAGTATTTT
CASSSGGQGTDTQYF
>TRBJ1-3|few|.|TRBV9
TGTGCCAGCAGCTCTCGACCGGTTGGCTTTGGCTCTGGAAACACCATATATTTT
CASSSRPVGFGSGNTIYF
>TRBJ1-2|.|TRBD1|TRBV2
TGTGCCAGCAGAACCGGGACAGGGGATAGAGGCTACACCTTC
CASRTGTGDRGYTF
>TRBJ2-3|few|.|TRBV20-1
TGCAGTGTCAGACGGACCCCCGGGATCAGCACAGATACGCAGTATTTT
CSVRRTPGISTDTQYF
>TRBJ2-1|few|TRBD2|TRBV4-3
TGCGCCAGCAGCCAAGAAATCTCTAGCGGGGGGGCCGATGAGCAGTTCTTC
CASSQEISSGGADEQFF
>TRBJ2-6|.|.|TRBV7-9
TGTGCCAGCAGCTTTGTCGAGGTCCACTCTGGGGCCAACGTCCTGACTTTC
CASSFVEVHSGANVLTF
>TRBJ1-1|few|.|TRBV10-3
TGTGCCATCAGCACCAGGGGTAAGAACACTGAAGCTTTCTTT
CAISTRGKNTEAFF
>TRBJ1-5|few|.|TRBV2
TGTGCCAGCAGAGATTACAATCAGCCCCAGCATTTT
CASRDYNQPQHF
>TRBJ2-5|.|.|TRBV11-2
TGTGCCAGCAGCCTGACGTTTGGCGGGGCCTTAGAGACCCAGTACTTC
CASSLTFGGALETQYF
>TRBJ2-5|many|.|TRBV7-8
TGTGCCAGCAGCTTAACAGACCAAGAGACCCAGTACTTC
CASSLTDQETQYF
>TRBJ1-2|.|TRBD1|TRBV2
TGTGCCAGCATTCCTGGACAGGGGCCAAACTATGGCTACACCTTC
CASIPGQGPNYGYTF
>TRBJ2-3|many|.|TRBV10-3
TGTGCCATCCGGGGGGCCTTTAGCACAGATACGCAGTATTTT
CAIRGAFSTDTQYF
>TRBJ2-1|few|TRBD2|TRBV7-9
TGTGCCAGCAGCTTAGCGGAGCGGGGGGCATGGAATGAGCAGTTCTTC
CASSLAERGAWNEQFF
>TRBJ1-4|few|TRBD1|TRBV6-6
TGTGCCAGCAGTTACGGGACAGGGGATGAAAAACTGTTTTTT
CASSYGTGDEKLFF
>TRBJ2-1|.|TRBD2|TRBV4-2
TGTGCCAGCAGCGGACGCACTAGCGGGGGCCACTACAATGAGCAGTTCTTC
CASSGRTSGGHYNEQFF
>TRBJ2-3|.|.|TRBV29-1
TGCAGCGTTGAAGAGGGCAGGGGGGAAACAGATACGCAGTATTTT
CSVEEGRGETDTQYF
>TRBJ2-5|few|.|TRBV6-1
TGTGCCAGCAGTGAAGAGGGGACGCCCCATTCCATCGGCGAGACCCAGTACTTC
CASSEEGTPHSIGETQYF
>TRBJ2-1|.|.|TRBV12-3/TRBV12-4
TGTGCCAGCAGTCCCAAGGGGTTGCAGGTCATGACCTCCTACAATGAGCAGTTCTTC
CASSPKGLQVMTSYNEQFF
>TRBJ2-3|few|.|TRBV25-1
TGTGCCAGCATGTCGGTTCGTGGGGGGTTCGTCGCAGATACGCAGTATTTT
CASMSVRGGFVADTQYF
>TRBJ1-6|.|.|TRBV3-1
TGTGCCAGCAGCCTCGCAGGCGGGGGTGGTTCACCCCTCCACTTT
CASSLAGGGGSPLHF
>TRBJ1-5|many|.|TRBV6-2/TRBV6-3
TGTGCCAGCAGCAGGTCTAGCAATCAGCCCCAGCATTTT
CASSRSSNQPQHF
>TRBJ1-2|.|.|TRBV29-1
TGCAGCACTACTACCGGGACCGCGTATGGCTACACCTTC
CSTTTGTAYGYTF
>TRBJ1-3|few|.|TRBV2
TGTGCCAGCAGTGAAGGGGATAGGTGGTCTGGAAACACCATATATTTT
CASSEGDRWSGNTIYF
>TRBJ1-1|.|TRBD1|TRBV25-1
TGTGCCAGCAGTGGACGAACCTTGACAGGGTGGAACACTGAAGCTTTCTTT
CASSGRTLTGWNTEAFF
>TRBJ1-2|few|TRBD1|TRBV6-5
TGTGCCAGCAGCCAGACAGACAGGGGTTCAGAAGGCTACACCTTC
CASSQTDRGSEGYTF
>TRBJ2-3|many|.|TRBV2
TGTGCCAGCAGCAGGATTTGGGGGGGCCCAGATACGCAGTATTTT
CASSRIWGGPDTQYF
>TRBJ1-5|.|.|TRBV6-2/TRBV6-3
TGTGCCAGCAGTGGCAGGGAGGTCCAGCCCCAGCATTTT
CASSGREVQPQHF
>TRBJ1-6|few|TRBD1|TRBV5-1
TGCGCCAGCAGCTATGCAGGGGGTCAGAATTCACCCCTCCACTTT
CASSYAGGQNSPLHF
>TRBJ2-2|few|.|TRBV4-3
TGCGCCAGCAGCCAACATGATGATGCACCTAGATTAGCCGGGGAGCTGTTTTTT
CASSQHDDAPRLAGELFF
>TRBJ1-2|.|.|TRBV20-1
TGCAGTGCCGCCGACAGGCCGCCCAACTATGGCTACACCTTC
CSAADRPPNYGYTF
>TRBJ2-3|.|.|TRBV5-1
TGCGCCAGCAGCCTGGGCCGCGGTGCGCAGGATACGCAGTATTTT
CASSLGRGAQDTQYF
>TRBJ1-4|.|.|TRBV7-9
TGTGCCAGCAGCTTACGGAAGGTCCCGGGAACAGCTGCAACTAATGAAAAACTGTTTTTT
CASSLRKVPGTAATNEKLFF
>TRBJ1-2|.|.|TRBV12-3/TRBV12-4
TGTGCCAGCAGTTTTCAGCAGGGGTTTGGCTACACCTTC
CASSFQQGFGYTF
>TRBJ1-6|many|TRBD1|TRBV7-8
TGTGCCAGCAGCTCGGACAGGGGGTATAATTCACCCCTCCACTTT
CASSSDRGYNSPLHF
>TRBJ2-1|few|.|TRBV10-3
TGTGCCATCAGTGCGGCACCCGGGGGCCCCTCCTACAATGAGCAGTTCTTC
CAISAAPGGPSYNEQFF
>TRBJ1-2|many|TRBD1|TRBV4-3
TGCGCCAGCAGCCAAGAGACAGGGGAGGGCTATGGCTACACCTTC
CASSQETGEGYGYTF
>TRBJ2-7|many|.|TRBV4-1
TGCGCCAGCAGCCAACAAACCACCACCTTCAGGGGTTACTCCTACGAGCAGTACTTC
CASSQQTTTFRGYSYEQYF
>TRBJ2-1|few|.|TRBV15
TGTGCCACCAGCTTGTCAGAGGAGCAGTTCTTC
CATSLSEEQFF
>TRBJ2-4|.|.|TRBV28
TGTGCCAGCAGTTTGGAGGGCTGGGTAGCCAAAAACATTCAGTACTTC
CASSLEGWVAKNIQYF
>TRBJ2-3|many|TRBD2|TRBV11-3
TGTGCCAGCAGCTCGGGACTAGCGTCAGATACGCAGTATTTT
CASSSGLASDTQYF
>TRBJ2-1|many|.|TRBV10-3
TGTGCCATCAGTGAGAGAGACAATGAGCAGTTCTTC
CAISERDNEQFF
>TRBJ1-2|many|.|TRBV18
TGTGCCAGCTCACCGTCATCTCCGGGACAAGGTTTCTATGGCTACACCTTC
CASSPSSPGQGFYGYTF
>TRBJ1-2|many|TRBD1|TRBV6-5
TGTGCCAGCAGTATGGGACAGGGGGAAGCTAACTATGGCTACACCTTC
CASSMGQGEANYGYTF
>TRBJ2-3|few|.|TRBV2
TGTGCCAGCAGTGAGGAGGGTGGTAGGCAGTATTTT
CASSEEGGRQYF
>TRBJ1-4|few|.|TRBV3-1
TGTGCCAGCAGCCACGGCAGCATTAATGAAAAACTGTTTTTT
CASSHGSINEKLFF
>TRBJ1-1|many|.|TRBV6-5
TGTGCCAGCAGTCACACGCTGGGCGTCGCGAACACTGAAGCTTTCTTT
CASSHTLGVANTEAFF
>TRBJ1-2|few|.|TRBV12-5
TGTGCTAGTGGTTTTGTCTTTGAGGAGGCCGGGGACTATGGCTACACCTTC
CASGFVFEEAGDYGYTF